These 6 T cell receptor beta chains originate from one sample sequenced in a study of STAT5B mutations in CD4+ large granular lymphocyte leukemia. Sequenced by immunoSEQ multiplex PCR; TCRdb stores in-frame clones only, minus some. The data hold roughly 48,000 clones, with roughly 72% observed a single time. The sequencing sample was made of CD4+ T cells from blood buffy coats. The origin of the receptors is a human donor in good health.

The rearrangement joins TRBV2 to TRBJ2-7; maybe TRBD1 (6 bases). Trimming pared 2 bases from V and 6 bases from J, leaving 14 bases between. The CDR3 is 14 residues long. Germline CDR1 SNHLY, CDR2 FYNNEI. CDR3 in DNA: TGTGCCAGCAGTGAATACGGACAGTTATCCGAGCAGTACTTC. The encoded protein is CASSEYGQLSEQYF. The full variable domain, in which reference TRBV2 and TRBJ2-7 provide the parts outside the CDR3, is EPEVTQTPSHQVTQMGQEVILRCVPISNHLYFYWYRQILGQKVEFLVSFYNNEISEKSEIFDDQFSVERPDGSNFTLKIRSTKLEDSAMYFCASSEYGQLSEQYFGPGTRLTVT.

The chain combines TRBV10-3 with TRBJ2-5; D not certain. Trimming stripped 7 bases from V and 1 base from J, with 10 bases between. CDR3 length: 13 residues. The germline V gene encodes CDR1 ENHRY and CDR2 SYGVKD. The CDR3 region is CAINRVLQETQYF. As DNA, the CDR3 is TGTGCCATCAACCGGGTGCTCCAAGAGACCCAGTACTTC.

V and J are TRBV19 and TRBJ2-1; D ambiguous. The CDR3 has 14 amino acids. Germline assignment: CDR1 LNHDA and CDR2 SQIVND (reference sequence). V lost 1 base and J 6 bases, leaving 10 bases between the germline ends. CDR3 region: CASSIGQPVNEQFF. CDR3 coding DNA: TGTGCCAGTAGTATAGGTCAACCGGTCAATGAGCAGTTCTTC. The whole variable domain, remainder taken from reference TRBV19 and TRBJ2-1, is DGGITQSPKYLFRKEGQNVTLSCEQNLNHDAMYWYRQDPGQGLRLIYYSQIVNDFQKGDIAEGYSVSREKKESFPLTVTSAQKNPTAFYLCASSIGQPVNEQFFGPGTRLTVL.

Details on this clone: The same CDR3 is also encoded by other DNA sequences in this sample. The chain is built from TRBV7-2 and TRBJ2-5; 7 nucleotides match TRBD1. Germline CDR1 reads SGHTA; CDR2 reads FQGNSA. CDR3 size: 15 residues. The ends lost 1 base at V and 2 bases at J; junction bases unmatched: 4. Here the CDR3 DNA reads TGTGCCAGCAGCTTAGTGGCAGGGGGTCAAGAGACCCAGTACTTC. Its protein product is CASSLVAGGQETQYF.

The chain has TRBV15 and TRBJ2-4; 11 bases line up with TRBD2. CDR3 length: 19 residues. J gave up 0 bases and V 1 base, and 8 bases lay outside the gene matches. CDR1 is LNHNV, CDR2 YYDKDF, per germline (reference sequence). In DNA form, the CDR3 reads TGTGCCACCAGCAGAGGCACTAGCGGGGGCGAACTAGCCAAAAACATTCAGTACTTC. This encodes CATSRGTSGGELAKNIQYF. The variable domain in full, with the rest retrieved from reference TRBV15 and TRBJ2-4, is DAMVIQNPRYQVTQFGKPVTLSCSQTLNHNVMYWYQQKSSQAPKLLFHYYDKDFNNEADTPDNFQSRRPNTSFCFLDIRSPGLGDTAMYLCATSRGTSGGELAKNIQYFGAGTRLSVL.

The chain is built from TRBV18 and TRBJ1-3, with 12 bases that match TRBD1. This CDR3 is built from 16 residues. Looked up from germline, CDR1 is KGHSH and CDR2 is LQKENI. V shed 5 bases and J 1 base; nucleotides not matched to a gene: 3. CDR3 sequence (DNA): TGTGCCAGCTCAATGGGACAGGGGGCTTCTGGAAACACCATATATTTT. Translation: CASSMGQGASGNTIYF.